What follows are 23 T cell receptor beta chains derived from one specimen sequenced in a study of blood T cell repertoires in COVID-19. Some clones are missing from TCRdb's copy, which holds only in-frame ones; the method was immunoSEQ multiplex PCR. The sample consists of 150,000 to 200,000 clones, roughly 86% of them appearing once. The specimen sequenced was PBMCs or T cells enriched from blood (not recorded which). Receptor source: a woman aged 25-40 years who had recovered from COVID-19.

This clone has only a few counts. The rearrangement links TRBV3-1 (or the pseudogene TRBV3-2) to TRBJ2-5; a possible D gene is TRBD1 (5 bases). Trimming stripped 0 bases from V and 13 bases from J, with 18 bases between. Germline loops: CDR1 LGHDT, CDR2 YNNKEL (reference sequence). The CDR3 spans 14 residues. Here the CDR3 reads CASSQEHNGLGRYF. CDR3 bases: TGTGCCAGCAGCCAAGAACATAATGGGCTGGGGCGGTACTTC.

The chain links TRBV7-8 to TRBJ2-2; D is uncertain. In germline, CDR1 is SGHVS, CDR2 FQNEAQ. This CDR3 region has 15 residues. The V end lost 4 bases, the J end lost 1 base, and 10 bases lay between the germline ends. This chain's CDR3 is CASSSQAQNTGELFF. The DNA for the CDR3 is TGTGCCAGCAGCTCGCAGGCTCAGAACACCGGGGAGCTGTTTTTT.

The genes are TRBV10-2 and TRBJ1-2; 8 nucleotides line up with TRBD1. The V segment lost 1 base and the J segment 5 bases; nucleotides outside the gene matches: 12. The CDR3 runs 17 residues. CDR1 is WSHSY and CDR2 is SAAADI in the germline V gene. The CDR3 is CASSELDRGPSFYGYTF. The CDR3 nucleotides are TGCGCCAGCAGTGAGTTAGACAGGGGCCCGTCTTTTTATGGCTACACCTTC.

This chain links TRBV4-1 with TRBJ2-1, with 9 bases that match TRBD1. V lost 2 bases, J lost 10 bases, and 9 bases stayed unmatched. Germline V gene sequence: CDR1 MGHRA, CDR2 YSYEKL. The CDR3 consists of 15 residues. The CDR3 DNA reads TGCGCCAGCAGCCAACGACAGGGGACAGGGTTGGAGCAGTTCTTC. Encoded protein: CASSQRQGTGLEQFF.

The chain combines TRBV12-3 or TRBV12-4 with TRBJ1-3; D is perhaps TRBD1 (6 bases). The V gene lost 11 bases and the J gene lost 0 bases, with 11 bases spanning the gap. The CDR3 contains 13 residues. The CDR3 DNA is TGTGCCGGGGGCCATTCCTCTGGAAACACCATATATTTT. It codes for CAGGHSSGNTIYF.

The CDR3: CSVTQTTETQYF. DNA of the CDR3: TGCAGCGTCACCCAGACTACAGAGACCCAGTACTTC. The rearrangement joins TRBV29-1 to TRBJ2-5, with D perhaps TRBD2 (5 bases). CDR1 is SQVTM and CDR2 is ANQGSEA in the germline V gene. Trimming took off 6 bases at V and 4 bases at J, with 12 bases between the two ends. The CDR3 extends over 12 amino acids.

The chain employs TRBV7-9 and TRBJ2-1; D gene unclear. V gave up 1 base and J gave up 0 bases, with 16 bases separating them. CDR1 SEHNR and CDR2 FQNEAQ come from the germline V gene (reference sequence). This CDR3 is built from 18 residues. The CDR3 nucleotides read TGTGCCAGCAGCTTAGGTTTTGGCCCAGAAAGCTCCTACAATGAGCAGTTCTTC. It translates to CASSLGFGPESSYNEQFF.

The chain uses TRBV6-5 and TRBJ2-7, with D possibly being TRBD2 (6 bases). CDR1 and CDR2 from the germline V gene are MNHEY and SVGAGI. Trimming took off 6 bases at V and 2 bases at J, with 14 bases between the two ends. The CDR3 spans 14 residues. The CDR3 reads CASSPGLIAYEQYF. Written as DNA, the CDR3 is TGTGCCAGCAGCCCCGGACTAATAGCCTACGAGCAGTACTTC.

CDR3 region: CASSAPGGTSDLTDTQYF. CDR3 coding DNA: TGTGCCAGCAGCGCCCCTGGCGGGACTAGCGACCTCACAGATACGCAGTATTTT. The chain uses TRBV7-8 and TRBJ2-3; 10 bases map to TRBD2. The CDR3 covers 18 residues. Germline CDR1 SGHVS, CDR2 FQNEAQ. V lost 5 bases to trimming and J lost 2 bases; unmatched junction nucleotides: 13.

V gene TRBV5-4 combines with J gene TRBJ2-3; 7 bases map to TRBD1. From germline, CDR1 is SGHNT and CDR2 YYREEE (reference sequence). V gave up 4 bases and J gave up 3 bases; unmatched junction bases: 11. The CDR3 sequence is 16 residues long. The CDR3 DNA is TGTGCCAGCAGCCTAAGGAGACAGGGAAGTACAGATACGCAGTATTTT. It encodes CASSLRRQGSTDTQYF.

The rearrangement links TRBV10-3 to TRBJ1-1, with 7 bases fitting TRBD1. After removal of 3 bases from V and 4 bases from J, the junction contained 5 bases not matched to a gene. CDR1 is ENHRY and CDR2 is SYGVKD in the germline V gene. The CDR3 contains 14 residues. The CDR3 DNA reads as TGTGCCATCAGTGAAGACAGGGTTTTCACTGAAGCTTTCTTT. This codes for CAISEDRVFTEAFF.

This sequence joins TRBV30 and TRBJ1-1; no definite D call. This CDR3 spans 11 amino acids. From germline, CDR1 is GTSNPN and CDR2 SVGIG (reference sequence). V was cut by 3 bases and J by 4 bases, with 6 bases left in between. The CDR3 region is CAWRTGTEAFF. The CDR3 DNA is TGTGCCTGGAGAACGGGCACTGAAGCTTTCTTT.

The rearrangement uses TRBV6-6 and TRBJ1-1; D is possibly TRBD1 (6 bases). V was trimmed by 5 bases and J by 3 bases, leaving 13 bases between them. The CDR3 is 14 residues long. From germline, CDR1 is MNHNY and CDR2 SVGAGI (reference sequence). The CDR3 region has the DNA TGTGCCAGCAGTCCACAGGGTGGGTACACTGAAGCTTTCTTT. This codes for CASSPQGGYTEAFF.

CDR3 in amino acids: CASAQDSYGYTF. CDR3 DNA sequence: TGTGCTAGTGCCCAAGACAGTTATGGCTACACCTTC. V usage is TRBV12-5 and J usage is TRBJ1-2; TRBD1 is a possible D gene (5 bases). Germline V gives CDR1 LGHNT, CDR2 FRNRAP. The CDR3 extends over 12 amino acids. Trimming removed 7 bases at V and 5 bases at J, with 11 bases between.

V usage is TRBV27 and J usage is TRBJ1-2, with 8 nucleotides matching TRBD1. The germline V gene has CDR1 MNHEY and CDR2 SMNVEV (reference sequence). The CDR3 has 14 residues. With 6 bases clipped from V and 7 bases from J, the junction kept 10 bases outside the gene matches. The CDR3 region has the DNA TGTGCCAGCAGGAGTATGGACAGGGTAGGTGGCTACACCTTC. This translates into CASRSMDRVGGYTF.

The chain uses TRBV2 and TRBJ2-2, with TRBD1 identical over 7 bases. This CDR3 region has 15 residues. The V gene's germline CDR1 is SNHLY and CDR2 FYNNEI. Trimming at V came to 6 bases and at J to 1 base, leaving 5 bases not matched to a gene. The DNA for the CDR3 is TGTGCCAGCAGGGCCGGGACAGTGAACACCGGGGAGCTGTTTTTT. This encodes CASRAGTVNTGELFF.

This chain connects TRBV9 to TRBJ1-2, with 7 bases that match TRBD1. With 0 bases clipped from V and 6 bases from J, the junction kept 14 bases outside the gene matches. The CDR3 is 17 amino acids. Germline CDR1 SGDLS, CDR2 YYNGEE. CDR3 DNA: TGTGCCAGCAGCGTAGCGTTAGGGGGCTCAAATAGGGATGGCTACACCTTC. Its translation: CASSVALGGSNRDGYTF.

The chain recombines TRBV24-1 with TRBJ2-4; 7 bases line up with TRBD1. CDR1 KGHDR and CDR2 SFDVKD come from the germline V gene. CDR3 length: 15 residues. V was clipped by 1 base and J by 5 bases; unmatched bases: 4. CDR3 sequence (DNA): TGTGCCACCAGTGATTTCCGACAGGGTGAAAACATTCAGTACTTC. This encodes CATSDFRQGENIQYF.

The chain carries TRBV5-1 and TRBJ2-1; D is possibly TRBD1 (5 bases). Trimming stripped 4 bases from V and 5 bases from J, with 13 bases between. CDR3 size: 14 residues. Germline V CDR1 and CDR2: SGHRS, YFSETQ. CDR3 loop: CASSTPGQNNEQFF. DNA for the CDR3: TGCGCCAGCAGCACGCCAGGACAAAACAATGAGCAGTTCTTC.

This sequence joins TRBV19 and TRBJ1-2; 8 bases are shared with TRBD1. J gave up 6 bases and V 9 bases, and 12 bases lay outside the gene matches. Germline V gives CDR1 LNHDA, CDR2 SQIVND (reference sequence). The CDR3 is made up of 14 amino acids. CDR3 in DNA: TGTGCCAGCAATCCTACAGGGGGTCTTCATGGCTACACCTTC. Protein: CASNPTGGLHGYTF.

The chain joins TRBV18 to TRBJ1-1; TRBD1 matches 7 bases. After removal of 5 bases from V and 11 bases from J, the junction contained 8 bases not matched to a gene. The CDR3 is 12 amino acids. Germline-derived CDR1 and CDR2 are KGHSH and LQKENI. The CDR3 is CASSVKQGFAFF. The CDR3 nucleotides are TGTGCCAGCTCAGTAAAACAGGGGTTTGCTTTCTTT.

V is TRBV19 and J is TRBJ2-2; D is possibly TRBD2 (6 bases). The V end lost 8 bases, the J end lost 4 bases, and 23 bases lay between the germline ends. The germline CDR1 and CDR2 sequences are LNHDA and SQIVND (reference sequence). This CDR3 region has 17 residues. The CDR3 is CASQRSRLGIFTGELFF. CDR3 coding DNA: TGTGCCAGTCAAAGATCCCGACTAGGGATCTTCACCGGGGAGCTGTTTTTT.

The gene calls are TRBV5-8 and TRBJ2-2; 7 bases are a match to TRBD2. Germline assignment: CDR1 SGHTS and CDR2 YDEGEE. The CDR3 extends over 12 amino acids. Trimming at V came to 7 bases and at J to 6 bases, leaving 3 bases not matched to a gene. The chain's CDR3 is CASGGESGELFF. CDR3 bases: TGTGCCAGCGGGGGGGAATCCGGGGAGCTGTTTTTT. Combining the CDR3 with reference TRBV5-8 and TRBJ2-2 gives the whole variable domain EAGVTQSPTHLIKTRGQQATLRCSPISGHTSVYWYQQALGLGLQFLLWYDEGEERNRGNFPPRFSGRQFPNYSSELNVNALELEDSALYLCASGGESGELFFGEGSRLTVL.